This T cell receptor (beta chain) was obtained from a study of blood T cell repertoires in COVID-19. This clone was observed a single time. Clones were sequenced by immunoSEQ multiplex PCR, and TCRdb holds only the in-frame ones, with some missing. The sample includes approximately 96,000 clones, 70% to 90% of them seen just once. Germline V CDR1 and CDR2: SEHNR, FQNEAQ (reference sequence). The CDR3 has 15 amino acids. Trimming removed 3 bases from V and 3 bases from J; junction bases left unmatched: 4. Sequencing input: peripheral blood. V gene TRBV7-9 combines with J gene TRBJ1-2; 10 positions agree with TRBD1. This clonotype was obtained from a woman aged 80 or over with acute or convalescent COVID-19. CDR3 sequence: CASSFTGTGDYGYTF. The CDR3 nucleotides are TGTGCCAGCAGCTTTACCGGGACAGGGGACTATGGCTACACCTTC. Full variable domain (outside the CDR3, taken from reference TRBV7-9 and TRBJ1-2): DTGVSQNPRHKITKRGQNVTFRCDPISEHNRLYWYRQTLGQGPEFLTYFQNEAQLEKSRLLSDRFSAERPKGSFSTLEIQRTEQGDSAMYLCASSFTGTGDYGYTFGSGTRLTVV.